Listed here are 8 T cell receptor beta chains from one sample, sequenced in a study of T cell repertoires in cytomegalovirus infection. Each CDR3 protein gets one entry after TCRdb re-called the reads with MiXCR. This table has tens of thousands of distinct CDR3 sequences, 4% appearing once. Sample: PBMCs. The receptors stem from a human donor in good health (CMV status not recorded). Some clones in this sample may be carry-over from other donors' samples.

This clonotype was recorded at least ten times. The gene calls are TRBV7-3 and TRBJ2-3; D assignment may be TRBD1 or TRBD2 (5 bases each). V was trimmed by 5 bases and J by 2 bases, leaving 11 bases between them. The CDR3 is made up of 14 amino acids. Germline V gene data show CDR1 as SGHTA and CDR2 as FQGTGA. The CDR3 protein is CASSPHGATDTQYF. In DNA form, the CDR3 reads TGTGCCAGCAGCCCTCACGGGGCCACAGATACGCAGTATTTT.

The sample holds many counts of this clonotype. The rearrangement joins TRBV7-6 to TRBJ1-2; 7 bases line up with TRBD1. The CDR3 length is 14 residues. V shed 1 base and J 4 bases; nucleotides not matched to a gene: 3. Germline-derived CDR1 and CDR2 are SGHVS and FNYEAQ. The CDR3 spells CASSLGDSSYGYTF. The CDR3 DNA reads as TGTGCCAGCAGCTTAGGGGACAGCTCCTATGGCTACACCTTC.

This clonotype was counted ten times or more. This chain uses TRBV28 with TRBJ2-5, with D unclear. Germline V gene sequence: CDR1 MDHEN, CDR2 SYDVKM. Trimming shortened V by 10 bases and J by 7 bases, and 13 bases separated the two germline ends. The CDR3 runs to 11 residues. The CDR3 sequence: CAIAASGTQYF. The CDR3 DNA sequence: TGTGCCATTGCAGCATCGGGGACCCAGTACTTC.

This clonotype was seen many times. The gene calls are TRBV12-3 or TRBV12-4 and TRBJ2-7; 7 positions match TRBD2. The CDR3 loop spans 14 amino acids. Germline trimming cut 8 bases from V and 5 bases from J; bases unmatched to any gene: 12. The CDR3 DNA reads as TGTGCCAGCGGATCCCTGGCGGGAGCGAACGAGCAGTACTTC. Its protein is CASGSLAGANEQYF.

This clonotype was seen many times. CDR3 region: CASSLTSENTQYF. In nucleotides, the CDR3 is TGTGCCAGCAGCTTAACGAGCGAAAATACGCAGTATTTT. V gene TRBV7-8 combines with J gene TRBJ2-3, with no clear D. Germline V lookup: CDR1 SGHVS, CDR2 FQNEAQ. V dropped 2 bases and J dropped 7 bases, with 10 bases sitting between them. The CDR3 totals 13 residues.

This clonotype was picked up many times. The chain combines TRBV7-8 with TRBJ2-1; D is possibly TRBD1 or TRBD2 (5 bases each). Germline CDR1 SGHVS, CDR2 FQNEAQ. V was clipped by 5 bases and J by 8 bases, with 16 bases between them. The CDR3 has 14 amino acids. CDR3 DNA sequence: TGTGCCAGCAGCCGACCACGCCTGGGGGATGAGCAGTTCTTC. This encodes CASSRPRLGDEQFF.

This clonotype was detected ten times or more. J is TRBJ2-7 and V is TRBV6-8; weak D call: TRBD2 (5 bases). This CDR3 is 14 amino acids long. The germline V gene has CDR1 MNHGY and CDR2 SAAAGT. Trimming took off 2 bases at V and 1 base at J, with 9 bases between the two ends. Written as DNA, the CDR3 is TGTGCCAGCAGTTACCGGCGGGCATCCTACGAGCAGTACTTC. It specifies CASSYRRASYEQYF.

This clonotype has ten or more counts. The chain couples TRBV7-2 to TRBJ2-5, with 9 bases identical to TRBD2. The J segment lost 4 bases and the V segment lost 2 bases, leaving 5 bases of the junction unmatched. CDR3 length equals 15 residues. Germline CDR1 and CDR2: SGHTA and FQGNSA. This chain's CDR3 is CASSLSSGRGETQYF. CDR3 nucleotides: TGTGCCAGCAGCTTAAGTAGCGGGAGAGGAGAGACCCAGTACTTC. Using reference TRBV7-2 and TRBJ2-5 for the parts outside the CDR3, the full variable domain is GAGVSQSPSNKVTEKGKDVELRCDPISGHTALYWYRQSLGQGLEFLIYFQGNSAPDKSGLPSDRFSAERTGGSVSTLTIQRTQQEDSAVYLCASSLSSGRGETQYFGPGTRLLVL.